Shown below are 20 T cell receptor beta chains from a single sample sequenced in a study of identical twins. Each CDR3 protein gets one entry after TCRdb re-called the 5' RACE reads with MiXCR. The sample comprises roughly 1.6 million distinct CDR3 sequences, about 30% of which are singletons, and around 0.3% rests with the top ten. Sequencing was done on a sample of cord blood. The receptors were sampled from a newborn girl in good health.

This clonotype appeared many times. The chain has TRBV9 and TRBJ2-3; 7 positions agree with TRBD1. Germline V CDR1 and CDR2: SGDLS, YYNGEE. The CDR3 covers 13 residues. V was clipped by 2 bases and J by 4 bases; unmatched bases: 1. The CDR3 bases are TGTGCCAGCAGCGTCCAGGGGGCAGATACGCAGTATTTT. Translated, it gives CASSVQGADTQYF.

This clonotype has a count of ten or more. One end of the junction fails to match germline, which may point to a read error. V gene TRBV5-1 combines with J gene TRBJ2-1; tentative D call: TRBD2 (5 bases). CDR3 length: 14 amino acids. CDR1 is SGHRS, CDR2 YFSETQ, per germline. The CDR3 spells CASSLGGLDNEQFF. DNA for the CDR3: TGTGCCAGCAGTTTAGGCGGGCTCGACAATGAGCAGTTCTTC.

The V gene is TRBV20-1, the J gene TRBJ1-1; a possible D gene is TRBD1 (6 bases). V lost 6 bases to trimming and J lost 0 bases, with 14 bases between them. CDR1 and CDR2 from the germline V gene are DFQATT and SNEGSKA (reference sequence). The CDR3 spans 14 residues. CDR3 amino acids: CSAFRQVMNTEAFF. DNA of the CDR3: TGCAGTGCCTTCCGACAGGTTATGAACACTGAAGCTTTCTTT.

This chain uses TRBV10-3 with TRBJ2-3; tentative D call: TRBD1 (6 bases). CDR1 is ENHRY and CDR2 is SYGVKD in the germline V gene. The CDR3 covers 14 residues. The V gene lost 5 bases and the J gene lost 1 base, with 10 bases spanning the gap. CDR3: CAISTGRGTDTQYF. DNA for the CDR3: TGTGCCATCAGTACAGGGCGCGGCACAGATACGCAGTATTTT.

The chain couples TRBV7-6 to TRBJ2-1; a possible D gene is TRBD2 (6 bases). Trimming removed 3 bases from V and 7 bases from J, with 16 bases in between. Germline V gives CDR1 SGHVS, CDR2 FNYEAQ. This CDR3 region has 15 residues. The DNA for the CDR3 is TGTGCCAGCAGCTTGATAGGGGAAAGCGGGAATGAGCAGTTCTTC. It is translated as CASSLIGESGNEQFF.

This sequence joins TRBV9 and TRBJ2-3, with D perhaps TRBD2 (7 bases). In germline, CDR1 is SGDLS, CDR2 YYNGEE. The CDR3 contains 17 residues. Trimming stripped 3 bases from V and 0 bases from J, with 17 bases between. The CDR3 region is CASSAPRGGPSTDTQYF. The CDR3 DNA follows: TGTGCCAGCAGCGCTCCGCGCGGGGGCCCAAGCACAGATACGCAGTATTTT.

This clonotype appeared a few times. The chain links TRBV27 to TRBJ1-2, with TRBD1 matching over 7 bases. The V gene's germline CDR1 is MNHEY and CDR2 SMNVEV (reference sequence). V dropped 6 bases and J dropped 6; count of bases not matched to a gene: 10. This CDR3 region has 14 residues. CDR3 bases: TGTGCCAGCAGGGGCGACAGGGAAAAGGATGGCTACACCTTC. Protein: CASRGDREKDGYTF.

This clonotype came up a few times. The V and J genes are TRBV6-6 and TRBJ2-7; TRBD1 matches at 10 bases. The CDR3 totals 17 residues. Trimming removed 2 bases from V and 0 bases from J; junction bases left unmatched: 7. Germline values: CDR1 MNHNY, CDR2 SVGAGI (reference sequence). The chain's CDR3 is CASSYGGQGLSSYEQYF. CDR3 DNA sequence: TGTGCCAGCAGTTACGGGGGACAGGGGTTAAGCTCCTACGAGCAGTACTTC.

This clonotype was recorded a few times. This chain links TRBV5-1 with TRBJ1-5, with D hard to call. This CDR3 has 15 amino acids. V lost 0 bases and J lost 3, with 10 bases in between. Germline CDR1 is SGHRS and CDR2 is YFSETQ. CDR3: CASSLEGPYNQPQHF. In DNA, the CDR3 is TGCGCCAGCAGCTTGGAAGGGCCGTACAATCAGCCCCAGCATTTT.

This chain joins TRBV20-1 and TRBJ2-1, with a tentative D call TRBD2 (5 bases). CDR3 length equals 14 residues. In germline, CDR1 is DFQATT, CDR2 SNEGSKA (reference sequence). Deletions cut 2 bases from V and 2 bases from J, with 10 bases between. The CDR3 protein is CSARLGKTYNEQFF. The CDR3 region has the DNA TGCAGTGCTAGACTCGGGAAGACCTACAATGAGCAGTTCTTC.

In DNA, the CDR3 is TGTGCCAGCATGGAGGGCAGCTCCTACGAGCAGTACTTC. Residues: CASMEGSSYEQYF. V and J are TRBV28 and TRBJ2-7; a weak D match, TRBD2 (6 bases). The CDR3 is made up of 13 amino acids. Trimming removed 7 bases at V and 0 bases at J, with 10 bases between. Germline CDR1 and CDR2: MDHEN and SYDVKM.

This clonotype was counted between two and nine times. The chain recombines TRBV7-9 with TRBJ2-1; 11 bases agree with TRBD2. The CDR3 has 16 residues. The trim removed 5 bases at V and 3 bases at J, leaving 6 bases unmatched. Per the germline V gene, CDR1 is SEHNR and CDR2 is FQNEAQ (reference sequence). The CDR3 region has the DNA TGTGCCAGCAGCCCCCTAGCGGGAGGACACTACAATGAGCAGTTCTTC. Its protein product is CASSPLAGGHYNEQFF.

In this sample, this clonotype turned up a few times. The rearrangement links TRBV5-1 to TRBJ1-5; 9 bases match TRBD1. V was pared by 4 bases and J by 5 bases, with 7 bases of the junction left unmatched. CDR3 size: 15 residues. The V gene's germline CDR1 is SGHRS and CDR2 YFSETQ. The CDR3 coding sequence is TGCGCCAGCAGCGTGAGCACAGGGGGCCATCAGCCCCAGCATTTT. Translated, it gives CASSVSTGGHQPQHF.

This clonotype was found a few times. The gene calls are TRBV12-3 or TRBV12-4 and TRBJ2-4, with no clear D. V lost 4 bases and J lost 13, with 14 bases in between. The length of the CDR3 is 12 residues. The CDR3 is CASSYSSSAQYF. DNA for the CDR3: TGTGCCAGCAGTTACTCATCCAGCGCGCAGTACTTC.

This clonotype was seen only a few times. This chain connects TRBV28 to TRBJ2-3, with D unresolved. The CDR3 runs 14 residues. The V end was cut by 6 bases, the J end by 2 bases, with 12 bases between. Germline V lookup: CDR1 MDHEN, CDR2 SYDVKM. CDR3 sequence: CASSTQVFTDTQYF. In nucleotides, the CDR3 is TGTGCCAGCAGCACTCAGGTTTTCACAGATACGCAGTATTTT.

This clonotype was seen a single time. A single base separates this from a much larger clone, so it may be a read error. This chain links TRBV4-2 with TRBJ1-4; D is perhaps TRBD1 (5 bases). The germline V gene has CDR1 LGHNA and CDR2 YNFKEQ. This CDR3 is 14 amino acids long. DNA of the CDR3: TGTGCCGGCAGCCCGGGGCCAACTAATGAAAAACTGTTTTTT. The encoded protein is CAGSPGPTNEKLFF.

This clonotype occurred a few times. The genes are TRBV21-1 and TRBJ1-2; the table names TRBD1, a call not compared with the DNA. TRBV21-1 is deemed a pseudogene. CDR3 length: 12 amino acids. The CDR3 nucleotides are TGTGCCAGCGGGGGTGAGGTCTATGGCTACACCTTC. It translates to CASGGEVYGYTF.

A few counts support this clonotype. The J gene is TRBJ2-7, the V gene TRBV5-6; D possibly corresponds to TRBD2 (6 bases). CDR1 is SGHDT and CDR2 is YYEEEE in the germline V gene. This CDR3 has 14 amino acids. V was clipped by 2 bases and J by 3 bases, with 12 bases between them. CDR3 sequence reads: CASSFRGSYYEQYF. In DNA form, the CDR3 reads TGTGCCAGCAGCTTTCGGGGGTCCTACTACGAGCAGTACTTC.

J is TRBJ1-5 and V is TRBV4-2; D might be TRBD1 (6 bases). The CDR3 extends over 15 amino acids. V lost 1 base and J 5 bases, leaving 12 bases between the germline ends. Germline V gives CDR1 LGHNA, CDR2 YNFKEQ. CDR3 sequence (DNA): TGTGCCAGCAGCCAAGGACAGGTGGGGGATCAGCCCCAGCATTTT. Encoded protein: CASSQGQVGDQPQHF.

The gene calls are TRBV5-1 and TRBJ2-3, with 8 nucleotides matching TRBD2. The length of the CDR3 is 16 residues. The J segment lost 6 bases and the V segment lost 0 bases, leaving 9 bases of the junction unmatched. Germline CDR1 is SGHRS and CDR2 is YFSETQ. The DNA of the CDR3 is TGCGCCAGCAGCTTGGGTGGTAGCGGGACTTCCGATACGCAGTATTTT. Translating gives CASSLGGSGTSDTQYF.